A selection of T cell receptor beta chains follows, all from one sample in a study of blood T cells in healthy people across ages. MiXCR, run by TCRdb on the 5' RACE reads, gives a single entry per CDR3 protein. The sample has 700,000 to 900,000 distinct CDR3 sequences; under 30% are singletons. These data were likewise used in another study, on T cells of mothers and their children.

The sequenced sample consisted of blood. These receptors were taken from a boy between 10 and 17 years old in good health. Each CDR3 is given with its conserved first and last residue. The D gene is left open where the match is weak. Where a row states a size, it is once, few, many or the class of an expanded clone; other rows omit it.

size: .
J: TRBJ1-6
D: .
V: TRBV3-1
DNA: TGTGCCAGCAGCCCCTGGTTTAATTCACCCCTCCACTTT
CDR3: CASSPWFNSPLHF

size: .
J: TRBJ2-5
D: .
V: TRBV9
DNA: TGTGCCAGCAGCGTAGAAGGATCATGGACCCAGTACTTC
CDR3: CASSVEGSWTQYF

size: .
J: TRBJ2-7
D: TRBD2
V: TRBV7-2
DNA: TGTGCCAGCGGGACTAGCGGGAGCCCCAGCTCCTACGAGCAGTACTTC
CDR3: CASGTSGSPSSYEQYF

size: few
J: TRBJ1-4
D: .
V: TRBV4-2
DNA: TGTGCCAGCAGCCAAGCGGCACACACTGCAACTAATGAAAAACTGTTTTTT
CDR3: CASSQAAHTATNEKLFF

size: once
J: TRBJ2-7
D: TRBD1
V: TRBV29-1
DNA: TGCAGCGTTGAGACGACAGGGACATCCTACGAGCAGTACTTC
CDR3: CSVETTGTSYEQYF

size: .
J: TRBJ2-1
D: TRBD1
V: TRBV27
DNA: TGTGCCAGCAGTTTATCATGGCAGGGGGCCTACAATGAGCAGTTCTTC
CDR3: CASSLSWQGAYNEQFF

size: once
J: TRBJ2-2
D: .
V: TRBV30
DNA: TGTGCCTGGAGTGGACGAGCTTCCGGGGAGCTGTTTTTT
CDR3: CAWSGRASGELFF

size: few
J: TRBJ2-7
D: TRBD1
V: TRBV3-1
DNA: TGTGCCAGCAGCCAAGGGGGACAGTCCCGGGAGCAGTACTTC
CDR3: CASSQGGQSREQYF

size: .
J: TRBJ1-2
D: TRBD1
V: TRBV29-1
DNA: TGCAGCGTCGAAAGACAGGGTCGGTACGGCTACACCTTC
CDR3: CSVERQGRYGYTF

size: many
J: TRBJ1-2
D: .
V: TRBV5-1
DNA: TGCGCCAGCAGCTTGGATACTACCGGGGGGGCGCAAGGCTACACCTTC
CDR3: CASSLDTTGGAQGYTF

size: .
J: TRBJ2-5
D: TRBD2
V: TRBV29-1
DNA: TGCAGCGTTGAAAGGGGACTAGGGGGGGAGACCCAGTACTTC
CDR3: CSVERGLGGETQYF

size: .
J: TRBJ2-1
D: TRBD2
V: TRBV9
DNA: TGTGCCAGCAGCGTAGGTAGCGGGGGGTTGAAGGAGCAGTTCTTC
CDR3: CASSVGSGGLKEQFF

size: .
J: TRBJ1-4
D: .
V: TRBV3-1
DNA: TGTGCCAGCAGCCCCTTGGACGGAAAACTGTTTTTT
CDR3: CASSPLDGKLFF

size: few
J: TRBJ2-5
D: .
V: TRBV20-1
DNA: TGCAGTGCTATTAACAGCGGGACATCCCAAGAGACCCAGTACTTC
CDR3: CSAINSGTSQETQYF